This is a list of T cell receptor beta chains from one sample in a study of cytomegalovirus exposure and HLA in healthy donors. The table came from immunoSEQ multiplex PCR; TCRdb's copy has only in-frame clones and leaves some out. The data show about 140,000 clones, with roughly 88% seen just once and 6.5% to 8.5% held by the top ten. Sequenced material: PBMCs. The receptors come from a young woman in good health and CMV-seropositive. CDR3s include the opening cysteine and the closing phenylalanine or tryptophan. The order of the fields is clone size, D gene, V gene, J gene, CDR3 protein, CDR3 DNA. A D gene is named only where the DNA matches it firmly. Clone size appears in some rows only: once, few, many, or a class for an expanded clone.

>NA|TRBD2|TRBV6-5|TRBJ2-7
CASSLAGNSYEQYF
TGTGCCAGCAGTTTAGCGGGGAATTCCTACGAGCAGTACTTC
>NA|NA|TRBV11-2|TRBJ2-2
CASSFLRTFNTGELFF
TGTGCCAGCAGTTTTTTACGGACTTTTAACACCGGGGAGCTGTTTTTT
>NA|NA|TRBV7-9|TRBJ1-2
CASSSPTDSNYGYTF
TGTGCCAGCAGCTCCCCGACAGACTCTAACTATGGCTACACCTTC
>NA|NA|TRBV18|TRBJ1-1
CASSPPSRARTEAFF
TGTGCCAGCTCACCACCGTCCAGGGCGAGGACTGAAGCTTTCTTT
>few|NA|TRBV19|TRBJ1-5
CASSIGGLYSNQPQHF
TGTGCCAGTAGTATAGGGGGGCTCTATAGCAATCAGCCCCAGCATTTT
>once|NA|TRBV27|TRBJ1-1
CASSLRQVASSAFF
TGTGCCAGCAGTTTAAGACAGGTCGCCTCATCGGCTTTCTTT
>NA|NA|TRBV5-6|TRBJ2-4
CASSAGLKGNIQYF
TGTGCCAGCAGCGCGGGACTTAAAGGGAACATTCAGTACTTC
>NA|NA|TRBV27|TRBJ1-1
CASRKKSGFLMNTEAFF
TGTGCCAGCAGAAAAAAGAGCGGGTTTCTAATGAACACTGAAGCTTTCTTT
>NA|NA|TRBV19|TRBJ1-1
CASEQTPGGASRAFF
TGTGCCAGTGAACAGACCCCTGGGGGCGCGAGTCGAGCTTTCTTT
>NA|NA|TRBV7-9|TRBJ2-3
CASSFPARANTDTQYF
TGTGCCAGCAGCTTTCCCGCCAGGGCTAACACAGATACGCAGTATTTT
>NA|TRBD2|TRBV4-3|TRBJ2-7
CASSQTATSGGSSYEQYF
TGCGCCAGCAGCCAAACAGCTACGTCGGGGGGGAGCTCCTACGAGCAGTACTTC
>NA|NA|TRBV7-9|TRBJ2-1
CASSPIQGRLMGEQFF
TGTGCCAGCAGCCCAATACAGGGACGATTAATGGGTGAGCAGTTCTTC
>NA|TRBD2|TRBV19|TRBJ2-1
CASSPHPQTSGGPHSYNEQFF
TGTGCCAGTAGTCCCCACCCACAGACTAGCGGGGGGCCACATTCCTACAATGAGCAGTTCTTC
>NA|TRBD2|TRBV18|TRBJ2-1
CASSPTGTRGSDEQFF
TGTGCCAGCTCACCTACCGGGACTAGGGGCTCGGATGAGCAGTTCTTC
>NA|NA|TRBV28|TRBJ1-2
CASSLPNGGGKVTF
TGTGCCAGCAGTTTACCCAACGGGGGAGGGAAGGTCACCTTC
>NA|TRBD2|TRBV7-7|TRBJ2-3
CASSPGLDTDTQYF
TGTGCTAGCAGCCCCGGACTAGATACAGATACGCAGTATTTT
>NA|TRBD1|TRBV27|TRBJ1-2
CASSFWDRVDRGYTF
TGTGCCAGCAGTTTCTGGGACAGGGTTGACCGGGGCTACACCTTC
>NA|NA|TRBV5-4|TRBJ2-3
CASSLLGPDTQYF
TGTGCCAGCAGCTTGTTGGGGCCAGATACGCAGTATTTT
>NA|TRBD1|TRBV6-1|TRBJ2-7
CASSGPVAGGPTSYEQYF
TGTGCCAGCAGTGGCCCAGTGGCAGGGGGCCCTACTTCATACGAGCAGTACTTC
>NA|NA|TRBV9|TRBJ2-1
CASSVGVGVGYNEQFF
TGTGCCAGCAGCGTAGGAGTGGGAGTGGGGTACAATGAGCAGTTCTTC
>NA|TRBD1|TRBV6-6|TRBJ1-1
CASSPRTGVAFF
TGTGCCAGCAGCCCACGGACAGGCGTGGCTTTCTTT
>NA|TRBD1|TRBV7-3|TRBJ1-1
CASSFLPGQGRGLSNTEAFF
TGTGCCAGCAGCTTCCTTCCGGGACAGGGAAGAGGATTGTCGAACACTGAAGCTTTCTTT
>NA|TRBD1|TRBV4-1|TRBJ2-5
CASSQGTGTVQETQYF
TGCGCCAGCAGCCAAGGGACGGGGACAGTTCAAGAGACCCAGTACTTC
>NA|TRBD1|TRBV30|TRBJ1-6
CAWGTGGSSYNSPLHF
TGTGCCTGGGGGACAGGGGGAAGCTCCTATAATTCACCCCTCCACTTT
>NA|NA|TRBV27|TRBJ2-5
CAIQPWRKETQYF
TGTGCCATACAACCTTGGAGGAAAGAGACCCAGTACTTC
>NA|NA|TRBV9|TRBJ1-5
CASSSLDSNQPQHF
TGTGCCAGCAGCTCCCTAGACAGCAATCAGCCCCAGCATTTT
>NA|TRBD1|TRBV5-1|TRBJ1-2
CASSPGTAINGYTF
TGCGCCAGCAGCCCGGGGACAGCAATCAATGGCTACACCTTC
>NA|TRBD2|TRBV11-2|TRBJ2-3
CASSLTGTRSDTQYF
TGTGCCAGCAGCTTAACCGGGACTAGATCGGATACGCAGTATTTT
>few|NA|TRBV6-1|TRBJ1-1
CASTRTWNTEAFF
TGTGCCAGCACGCGAACGTGGAACACTGAAGCTTTCTTT